These 20 T cell receptor beta chains share one sample of origin, sequenced in a study of T cell repertoires in cytomegalovirus infection. These receptors lack a known antigen. TCRdb fed the reads into MiXCR, producing one record per CDR3 protein. The sample lists a few hundred thousand distinct CDR3 sequences; just under 40% were seen once. The input for sequencing was cultured PBMCs, taken from culture after CMV antigen stimulation. The receptors here all came from a human donor in good health (CMV status not recorded). Some clones in this sample may be carry-over from other donors' samples.

The rearrangement links TRBV4-3 to TRBJ1-4; the match to TRBD1 covers 10 bases. The V segment lost 0 bases and the J segment 6 bases; nucleotides outside the gene matches: 4. This CDR3 has 16 residues. Germline values: CDR1 LGHNA, CDR2 YSLEER. The CDR3 sequence is CASSQERGTGDEKLFF. The DNA of the CDR3 is TGCGCCAGCAGCCAAGAACGTGGGACAGGGGATGAAAAACTGTTTTTT.

The J gene is TRBJ1-2, the V gene TRBV7-6; possibly TRBD1 for D (5 bases). This CDR3 contains 15 residues. Trimming removed 4 bases from V and 8 bases from J, with 20 bases in between. Germline V lookup: CDR1 SGHVS, CDR2 FNYEAQ. The CDR3 DNA reads TGTGCCAGCAGCTCGGGAGCGCAGGGAGGCGGAGGCTACACCTTC. Its translation is CASSSGAQGGGGYTF.

The chain carries TRBV12-3 or TRBV12-4 and TRBJ2-7; maybe TRBD2 (6 bases). This CDR3 is 16 amino acids long. V lost 3 bases and J 4 bases, leaving 19 bases between the germline ends. The CDR3 reads CASSLGPPGGRYEQYF. Written as DNA, the CDR3 is TGTGCCAGCAGTTTGGGTCCTCCCGGGGGTAGGTACGAGCAGTACTTC.

V is TRBV7-8 and J is TRBJ1-2; TRBD1 matches at 8 bases. In germline, CDR1 is SGHVS, CDR2 FQNEAQ. The CDR3 has 14 amino acids. With V trimmed by 4 bases and J by 9 bases, 10 bases remained unmatched. CDR3 amino acids: CASSSGQGNFRYTF. Here the CDR3 DNA reads TGTGCCAGCAGCTCCGGACAGGGTAATTTTCGCTACACCTTC.

The sample holds a few counts of this clonotype. The chain links TRBV7-2 to TRBJ2-3; 8 positions match TRBD2. Germline V gives CDR1 SGHTA, CDR2 FQGNSA. The CDR3 runs 15 residues. V lost 0 bases and J lost 10; bases outside the gene matches: 9. The DNA for the CDR3 is TGTGCCAGCAGCTTAGCGGTCTACGGGGGGGGTGCGCAGTATTTT. Amino acids: CASSLAVYGGGAQYF.

The CDR3 DNA sequence: TGTGCCAGCAGCCCCCGAGAGGCCAGTGAAAAACTGTTTTTT. Its protein is CASSPREASEKLFF. The chain carries TRBV7-6 and TRBJ1-4; D is unclear. The ends were cut back, 5 bases at V and 7 bases at J, with 14 bases in the middle. The CDR3 length is 14 residues. Germline CDR1 reads SGHVS; CDR2 reads FNYEAQ. The whole variable domain, filled in from reference TRBV7-6 and TRBJ1-4, reads GAGVSQSPRYKVTKRGQDVALRCDPISGHVSLYWYRQALGQGPEFLTYFNYEAQQDKSGLPNDRFSAERPEGSISTLTIQRTEQRDSAMYRCASSPREASEKLFFGSGTQLSVL.

This clonotype was seen once. The chain combines TRBV14 with TRBJ1-5; D is uncertain. The CDR3 has 13 residues. Germline CDR1 SGHDN, CDR2 FVKESK. V gave up 2 bases and J gave up 11 bases, with 13 bases separating them. The CDR3 nucleotides read TGTGCCAGCAGCCAAACGGGGATCTCAGCCCAGCATTTT. Its translation is CASSQTGISAQHF.

This clonotype was observed a few times. The genes are TRBV3-1 and TRBJ1-2; TRBD1 aligns across 7 bases. The CDR3 sequence is 12 residues long. V shed 1 base and J 10 bases; nucleotides not matched to a gene: 3. Germline V gene lookup returns CDR1 LGHDT and CDR2 YNNKEL (reference sequence). CDR3 nucleotides: TGTGCCAGCAGCCAAGTAGAGGGGGCCTACACCTTC. Its translation: CASSQVEGAYTF.

This sequence joins TRBV7-2 and TRBJ2-1, with TRBD1 as a possible D gene (5 bases). The CDR3 totals 15 residues. The V and J ends lost 5 bases and 5 bases respectively, with 16 bases between them. Germline V lookup: CDR1 SGHTA, CDR2 FQGNSA. CDR3 nucleotides: TGTGCCAGCAGCGATTTGGGGCCAGCAGACAATGAGCAGTTCTTC. Translation gives CASSDLGPADNEQFF.

The chain combines TRBV7-2 with TRBJ2-7; 8 nucleotides line up with TRBD2. The CDR3 loop spans 15 amino acids. CDR1 and CDR2 from the germline V gene are SGHTA and FQGNSA. Trimming cost V 2 bases and J 2 bases; bases outside gene matches: 5. Here the CDR3 reads CASSLSGSYTYEQYF. The CDR3, as DNA: TGTGCCAGCAGCTTAAGCGGGAGTTACACCTACGAGCAGTACTTC.

V and J are TRBV3-1 and TRBJ2-2; D gene ambiguous. The CDR3 length is 16 residues. V lost 0 bases and J 7 bases, leaving 15 bases between the germline ends. CDR1 is LGHDT and CDR2 is YNNKEL in the germline V gene (reference sequence). This chain's CDR3 is CASSQDYLVPVGELFF. The CDR3 DNA sequence: TGTGCCAGCAGCCAAGATTATCTAGTACCTGTCGGGGAGCTGTTTTTT.

V usage is TRBV7-8 and J usage is TRBJ2-2, with 7 bases fitting TRBD1. CDR1 is SGHVS and CDR2 is FQNEAQ in the germline V gene. The CDR3 has 15 residues. V lost 1 base and J lost 4; bases outside the gene matches: 3. This chain's CDR3 is CASSLGSGGTGELFF. In nucleotides, the CDR3 is TGTGCCAGCAGCTTAGGATCAGGGGGCACCGGGGAGCTGTTTTTT.

V gene TRBV9 combines with J gene TRBJ2-3; the D gene is possibly TRBD2 (5 bases). The CDR3 covers 18 residues. V was clipped by 3 bases and J by 4 bases, with 24 bases between them. Germline V gene lookup returns CDR1 SGDLS and CDR2 YYNGEE. The CDR3 loop reads CASSARVPGLSGSDTQYF. In DNA, the CDR3 is TGTGCCAGCAGCGCGAGGGTTCCGGGCCTTTCAGGCTCAGATACGCAGTATTTT.

This clonotype has only one observation. This rearrangement joins TRBV5-5 to TRBJ1-5; TRBD1 matches 8 bases. The CDR3 is made up of 14 amino acids. The J segment lost 8 bases and the V segment lost 3 bases, leaving 7 bases of the junction unmatched. Germline CDR1 reads SGHKS; CDR2 reads YYEKEE (reference sequence). CDR3 residues: CASSWETGEEPQHF. As DNA, the CDR3 is TGTGCCAGCAGCTGGGAGACAGGGGAGGAGCCCCAGCATTTT.

This clonotype was recorded a few times. The rearrangement links TRBV4-2 to TRBJ1-6; TRBD1 matches 7 bases. The V and J ends lost 4 bases and 3 bases, in that order; junction bases with no gene match: 9. This CDR3 comprises 17 residues. CDR1 LGHNA and CDR2 YNFKEQ come from the germline V gene. This CDR3 reads CASSLIPGQHYNSPLHF. The CDR3 DNA follows: TGTGCCAGCAGCCTTATTCCGGGACAGCACTATAATTCACCCCTCCACTTT.

The chain combines TRBV7-6 with TRBJ2-2; the match to TRBD2 covers 9 bases. J lost 6 bases, V lost 2 bases, and 4 bases had no gene match. The germline gives CDR1 SGHVS, CDR2 FNYEAQ. This CDR3 has 15 amino acids. The CDR3 loop reads CASSLPGLASGELFF. In DNA form, the CDR3 reads TGTGCCAGCAGCTTACCGGGACTAGCTTCCGGGGAGCTGTTTTTT.

V gene TRBV6-1 combines with J gene TRBJ1-2; 7 positions agree with TRBD1. This CDR3 contains 17 residues. The V gene end was trimmed by 1 base and the J gene end by 3 bases; junction bases not matched to a gene: 11. Per germline, CDR1 MNHNS and CDR2 SASEGT. Here the CDR3 reads CASSEVIYRQGDYGYTF. CDR3 sequence (DNA): TGTGCCAGCAGTGAAGTAATATATCGGCAGGGGGACTATGGCTACACCTTC.

This clonotype was recorded a few times. The rearrangement links TRBV7-2 to TRBJ2-5, with 7 bases fitting TRBD1. The V gene end was trimmed by 5 bases and the J gene end by 4 bases; junction bases not matched to a gene: 7. The length of the CDR3 is 14 residues. Germline V gene data show CDR1 as SGHTA and CDR2 as FQGNSA. The CDR3 DNA reads as TGTGCCAGCAGCCCCCAGACAGGGTTAGAGACCCAGTACTTC. This sequence encodes CASSPQTGLETQYF.

This rearrangement joins TRBV4-1 to TRBJ1-5; TRBD1 agrees at 11 bases. In germline, CDR1 is MGHRA, CDR2 YSYEKL. The CDR3 has 15 amino acids. The V gene end was trimmed by 3 bases and the J gene end by 4 bases; junction bases not matched to a gene: 2. The CDR3 protein is CASSHGTGGNQPQHF. CDR3 nucleotide sequence: TGCGCCAGCAGCCACGGGACAGGGGGTAATCAGCCCCAGCATTTT.

This clonotype was found once. V is TRBV7-4 and J is TRBJ2-3; the match to TRBD2 covers 9 bases. J gave up 6 bases and V 5 bases, and 9 bases lay outside the gene matches. The V gene's germline CDR1 is SGHVT and CDR2 SQSDAQ. The CDR3 is made up of 15 amino acids. The CDR3 DNA reads TGTGCCAGCAGCCCGCCGGGACTAGCACCGGATACGCAGTATTTT. Translating gives CASSPPGLAPDTQYF. Together with reference TRBV7-4 and TRBJ2-3, the CDR3 gives the full variable domain: GAGVSQSPRYKVAKRGRDVALRCDSISGHVTLYWYRQTLGQGSEVLTYSQSDAQRDKSGRPSGRFSAERPERSVSTLKIQRTEQGDSAVYLCASSPPGLAPDTQYFGPGTRLTVL.